This T cell receptor beta chain is from a study of T cells in Graves' hyperthyroidism and ophthalmopathy. Study-level information: It was at initial diagnosis, before any treatment, that peripheral blood was collected. General study points: Stable hyperthyroidism was told apart from ophthalmopathy by a model built on 13 V-J features. Among clonotypes expanded in thyroid above 0.001, most were also found in blood.

This clonotype was seen repeatedly, ten times or more. Its antigen remains unknown. The TCR beta CDR3 regions underwent amplification using RNA transcripts as the source. Primed by the HTBI set, a first-round RT-PCR was run on the TCR CDR3. TCRdb fed the multiplex PCR reads into MiXCR, producing one record per CDR3 protein. This sample has about 350,000 distinct CDR3 sequences, with 12% to 15% found just once. This CDR3 has 16 residues. V gave up 6 bases and J gave up 6 bases; unmatched junction bases: 13. CDR1 and CDR2 (germline): SNHLY, FYNNEI. This TCR was recovered from a woman aged 60-75 years with Graves' ophthalmopathy. The sequencing input was blood. The chain carries TRBV2 and TRBJ2-1; 8 positions match TRBD2. CDR3 protein: CASSASSGTRSNEQFF. The CDR3 region has the DNA TGTGCCAGCAGCGCAAGTTCCGGGACTAGGTCCAATGAGCAGTTCTTC.